This T cell receptor beta chain was identified in a study of OX40 agonist ivuxolimab in advanced cancers. For the study at large: Patients received intravenous ivuxolimab every 2 weeks at 0.01 to 10 mg/kg. Hepatocellular carcinoma, melanoma, renal cell or head and neck cancer was diagnosed in the dose-escalation patients. Those enrolled were 70% to 85% male, with a mean age of about 60 years and ages from about 20 to 79. Prior checkpoint blockade (anti-PD-1, anti-PD-L1 or anti-CTLA-4) was permitted; approximately 40% had it.

Trimming left V 1 base short and J 1 base short, with 9 bases between. This CDR3 is built from 15 residues. Germline V gene sequence: CDR1 SGHRS, CDR2 YFSETQ. This clone has a single count. The repertoire was sequenced with immunoSEQ multiplex PCR; TCRdb's copy has only in-frame clones and lacks some. The sample lists about 40,000 clones; approximately 82% were seen once. The chain couples TRBV5-1 to TRBJ2-4; D is unresolved. Sequences were derived from CD4+ or CD8+ T cells sorted from blood, sampled in a trial of the OX40 agonist ivuxolimab. This sequence originates from an adult with an advanced solid tumor such as melanoma, head and neck, liver or kidney cancer. The CDR3 DNA follows: TGCGCCAGCAGCTTGACGGCGACGGCCAAAAACATTCAGTACTTC. This translates into CASSLTATAKNIQYF.